These 6 T cell receptor beta chains came from one sample sequenced in a study of cytomegalovirus exposure and HLA in healthy donors. PCR amplification relied on 60 Vbeta primers (plus 13 Jbeta primers). Here immunoSEQ multiplex PCR was the method, and the copy in TCRdb shows in-frame clones only, minus some. The sample carries about 170,000 clones, less than 85% recorded once. Specimen: PBMCs. The receptors derive from a boy between 2 and 15 years old in good health and CMV-seronegative.

The chain links TRBV28 to TRBJ2-7; tentatively, D is TRBD1 (6 bases). Per germline, CDR1 MDHEN and CDR2 SYDVKM. Trimming took off 5 bases at V and 0 bases at J, with 11 bases between the two ends. This CDR3 region has 14 residues. The CDR3 spells CASSEQGSSYEQYV. CDR3 nucleotides: TGTGCCAGCAGTGAACAGGGTAGCTCCTACGAGCAGTACGTC.

Only a few counts were recorded for this clone. The chain employs TRBV28 and TRBJ1-1, with D unclear. The CDR3 contains 14 residues. The V gene lost 7 bases and the J gene lost 1 base, with 13 bases spanning the gap. CDR1 and CDR2 from the germline V gene are MDHEN and SYDVKM. The CDR3 protein is CASTPSAKNTEAFF. In DNA form, the CDR3 reads TGTGCCAGCACCCCAAGCGCCAAGAACACTGAAGCTTTCTTT.

This rearrangement joins TRBV27 to TRBJ2-5; 9 nucleotides agree with TRBD2. With 4 bases clipped from V and 2 bases from J, the junction kept 2 bases outside the gene matches. The germline V gene has CDR1 MNHEY and CDR2 SMNVEV (reference sequence). This CDR3 is 14 amino acids long. CDR3: CASSWAGGQETQYF. CDR3 bases: TGTGCCAGCAGTTGGGCGGGAGGGCAAGAGACCCAGTACTTC.

V usage is TRBV12-5 and J usage is TRBJ1-1, with TRBD1 identical over 8 bases. After removal of 1 base from V and 5 bases from J, the junction contained 15 bases not matched to a gene. CDR3 length: 18 amino acids. Germline CDR1 is LGHNT and CDR2 is FRNRAP. The CDR3 loop reads CASGLAKKGDRRVTEAFF. In DNA form, the CDR3 reads TGTGCTAGTGGTTTGGCAAAAAAAGGGGACAGGCGGGTAACTGAAGCTTTCTTT.

The chain uses TRBV28 and TRBJ1-2; TRBD1 matches 7 bases. The CDR3 sequence is 14 residues long. Germline V gives CDR1 MDHEN, CDR2 SYDVKM. J gave up 4 bases and V 3 bases, and 5 bases lay outside the gene matches. The chain's CDR3 is CASSFPDRSYGYTF. The DNA of the CDR3 is TGTGCCAGCAGTTTCCCGGACAGGTCCTATGGCTACACCTTC.

This clone was seen a few times. The chain joins TRBV14 to TRBJ1-1; the D is unclear. V lost 2 bases and J 5 bases, leaving 9 bases between the germline ends. This CDR3 region has 13 residues. Germline V gene data show CDR1 as SGHDN and CDR2 as FVKESK. CDR3 DNA sequence: TGTGCCAGCAGCCAAAGCCCTCCGACTGAAGCTTTCTTT. Its protein is CASSQSPPTEAFF.